Below are 31 T cell receptor beta chains sequenced from a single sample in a study of blood T cell repertoires in COVID-19. Data came from immunoSEQ multiplex PCR; TCRdb stores just in-frame clones and leaves some out. The sample lists 310,000 or so clones; roughly 86% were seen once. Specimen: peripheral blood. All receptors come from a young woman who had recovered from COVID-19.

V usage is TRBV7-8 and J usage is TRBJ1-1; 9 bases align to TRBD1. Germline trimming cut 5 bases from V and 3 bases from J; bases unmatched to any gene: 10. The length of the CDR3 is 16 residues. Germline V gene lookup returns CDR1 SGHVS and CDR2 FQNEAQ. CDR3 loop: CASSPKTGGLDTEAFF. In DNA form, the CDR3 reads TGTGCCAGCAGCCCGAAGACAGGGGGGTTGGACACTGAAGCTTTCTTT.

The chain links TRBV10-3 to TRBJ2-6, with 7 bases lining up with TRBD1. There are 16 residues in the CDR3. Germline-derived CDR1 and CDR2 are ENHRY and SYGVKD. V lost 0 bases and J lost 2; bases outside the gene matches: 1. In nucleotides, the CDR3 is TGTGCCATCAGTGAGTCGACAGGGACTGGGGCCAACGTCCTGACTTTC. Its protein product is CAISESTGTGANVLTF.

CDR3 in amino acids: CSVGGNGYGYTF. CDR3 bases: TGCAGCGTGGGGGGGAACGGCTATGGCTACACCTTC. The V gene is TRBV29-1, the J gene TRBJ1-2, with D possibly matching TRBD1 (5 bases). CDR1 and CDR2 (germline): SQVTM, ANQGSEA. There are 12 residues in the CDR3. The V end lost 6 bases, the J end lost 4 bases, and 12 bases lay between the germline ends.

The V call is TRBV6-2 or TRBV6-3, the J call TRBJ2-7; 7 bases align to TRBD2. V lost 6 bases to trimming and J lost 2 bases; unmatched junction nucleotides: 10. Germline V gene lookup returns CDR1 MNHEY and CDR2 SVGEGT. This CDR3 is built from 15 residues. CDR3 in amino acids: CASRPPSGYPYEQYF. DNA for the CDR3: TGTGCCAGCAGACCTCCTAGCGGCTACCCCTACGAGCAGTACTTC.

The chain carries TRBV9 and TRBJ2-7; the match to TRBD2 covers 7 bases. There are 15 residues in the CDR3. The germline V gene has CDR1 SGDLS and CDR2 YYNGEE. The V gene end was trimmed by 5 bases and the J gene end by 1 base; junction bases not matched to a gene: 9. For the CDR3, the DNA is TGTGCCAGCAGTGCCCAGTCTAGCGGTTCCTACGAGCAGTACTTC. Its protein product is CASSAQSSGSYEQYF.

This chain connects TRBV7-2 to TRBJ1-2; D call uncertain. Between the trimmed V and J ends, which lost 1 base and 1 base, there was a span of 10 bases. Germline CDR1 is SGHTA and CDR2 is FQGNSA. The CDR3 runs 15 residues. The chain's CDR3 is CASSLGEVYNYGYTF. CDR3 nucleotides: TGTGCCAGCAGCTTAGGAGAGGTATATAACTATGGCTACACCTTC.

The chain links TRBV4-1 to TRBJ2-1; 9 bases are shared with TRBD2. The CDR3 loop spans 16 amino acids. The V gene's germline CDR1 is MGHRA and CDR2 YSYEKL. With 3 bases clipped from V and 6 bases from J, the junction kept 9 bases outside the gene matches. In nucleotides, the CDR3 is TGCGCCAGCAGCCACCCCCTAGCGGGGCGATCCAATGAGCAGTTCTTC. It is translated as CASSHPLAGRSNEQFF.

This chain connects TRBV11-2 to TRBJ2-7; D unresolved. Trimming removed 1 base from V and 0 bases from J, with 10 bases in between. Germline-derived CDR1 and CDR2 are SGHAT and FQNNGV. This CDR3 is built from 15 residues. CDR3 sequence: CASSLAGSHSYEQYF. CDR3 sequence (DNA): TGTGCCAGCAGCTTAGCCGGGTCACACTCCTACGAGCAGTACTTC.

This chain uses TRBV19 with TRBJ2-2; D may be TRBD1 (5 bases). The germline V and J ends were trimmed by 3 bases and 4 bases, with 9 bases remaining between them. The V gene's germline CDR1 is LNHDA and CDR2 SQIVND (reference sequence). The CDR3 spans 14 residues. The CDR3 coding sequence is TGTGCCAGTAGTATCTCAGGGATCACCGGGGAGCTGTTTTTT. Its protein is CASSISGITGELFF.

This CDR3 is CASSALTGTDTQYF. CDR3 nucleotides: TGTGCCAGCAGCGCCTTGACAGGGACAGATACGCAGTATTTT. The chain couples TRBV9 to TRBJ2-3; 7 bases match TRBD1. Germline CDR1 SGDLS, CDR2 YYNGEE. Trimming took 3 bases from V and 3 from J; bases not matched to a gene: 4. The CDR3 is 14 amino acids.

This chain links TRBV15 with TRBJ1-1; TRBD1 matches 8 bases. V was pared by 0 bases and J by 7 bases, with 10 bases of the junction left unmatched. The V gene's germline CDR1 is LNHNV and CDR2 YYDKDF (reference sequence). CDR3 length equals 16 residues. Here the CDR3 reads CATSRDFGQGGLEAFF. The CDR3 coding sequence is TGTGCCACCAGCAGAGATTTTGGACAGGGAGGGCTTGAAGCTTTCTTT.

Details on this clone: A much bigger clone sits one base away, suggesting this may be a read error. The same CDR3 can be traced to other DNA sequences in this sample. This chain connects TRBV5-1 to TRBJ1-1, with 8 bases identical to TRBD1. CDR3 length: 14 amino acids. CDR1 and CDR2 (germline): SGHRS, YFSETQ. Trimming cost V 3 bases and J 1 base; bases outside gene matches: 2. CDR3 in DNA: TGCGCCAGCAGCTCCGGGACAGGGAACACTGAAGCTTTCTTT. This codes for CASSSGTGNTEAFF.

The chain employs TRBV5-1 and TRBJ2-3; D possibly corresponds to TRBD2 (6 bases). There are 14 residues in the CDR3. Germline CDR1 SGHRS, CDR2 YFSETQ. V was shortened by 3 bases and J by 3 bases, with 11 bases between the two germline ends. CDR3 amino acids: CASSWRDGTDTQYF. CDR3 bases: TGCGCCAGCAGCTGGAGGGACGGGACAGATACGCAGTATTTT.

The chain links TRBV5-4 to TRBJ2-5; D is possibly TRBD1 (5 bases). Deletions cut 7 bases from V and 2 bases from J, with 18 bases between. This CDR3 has 15 amino acids. The germline CDR1 and CDR2 sequences are SGHNT and YYREEE (reference sequence). The CDR3 is CASGHSPYPQETQYF. The CDR3 bases are TGTGCCAGCGGACATAGTCCGTACCCTCAAGAGACCCAGTACTTC.

The chain combines TRBV29-1 with TRBJ2-3; 10 bases align to TRBD2. Germline V lookup: CDR1 SQVTM, CDR2 ANQGSEA. With 5 bases clipped from V and 6 bases from J, the junction kept 14 bases outside the gene matches. The CDR3 loop spans 16 amino acids. This CDR3 is CSVLGALAGVGDTQYF. CDR3 DNA: TGCAGCGTTCTCGGAGCCCTAGCGGGAGTGGGGGATACGCAGTATTTT.

This rearrangement joins TRBV5-8 to TRBJ1-5; D unresolved. Germline V gives CDR1 SGHTS, CDR2 YDEGEE. The CDR3 is 15 amino acids. V lost 0 bases and J lost 1, with 8 bases in between. The CDR3 bases are TGTGCCAGCAGCTTGGCCTTCAGAAGCAATCAGCCCCAGCATTTT. Its protein product is CASSLAFRSNQPQHF.

J is TRBJ2-7 and V is TRBV2, with TRBD2 matching 15 bases. Germline values: CDR1 SNHLY, CDR2 FYNNEI. The CDR3 totals 17 residues. With 0 bases clipped from V and 4 bases from J, the junction kept 4 bases outside the gene matches. This CDR3 reads CASSEAGLAGGFYEQYF. CDR3 bases: TGTGCCAGCAGTGAAGCAGGACTAGCGGGAGGGTTTTACGAGCAGTACTTC.

V gene TRBV13 combines with J gene TRBJ2-2; D is undetermined. From germline, CDR1 is PRHDT and CDR2 FYEKMQ (reference sequence). The CDR3 extends over 16 amino acids. V gave up 5 bases and J gave up 4 bases, with 17 bases separating them. The DNA of the CDR3 is TGTGCCAGCAGCCCCGAGAACCCATATTCCACCGGGGAGCTGTTTTTT. Translated, it gives CASSPENPYSTGELFF.

This clone has only one observation. The chain couples TRBV6-2 or TRBV6-3 to TRBJ1-1; 7 bases line up with TRBD1. The trim removed 6 bases at V and 1 base at J, leaving 5 bases unmatched. Germline values: CDR1 MNHEY, CDR2 SVGEGT. The CDR3 runs to 14 residues. The CDR3 DNA sequence: TGTGCCAGCAGCCTACAGGGGAGGAACACTGAAGCTTTCTTT. Translated, it gives CASSLQGRNTEAFF.

This clone was detected only once. CDR3 region: CASSIDRDYGYTF. The CDR3 nucleotides are TGTGCCAGTAGTATCGACAGAGACTATGGCTACACCTTC. V and J are TRBV19 and TRBJ1-2, with D maybe TRBD1 (5 bases). Trimming removed 3 bases at V and 3 bases at J, with 8 bases between. The CDR3 loop spans 13 amino acids. Germline-derived CDR1 and CDR2 are LNHDA and SQIVND (reference sequence).

The rearrangement uses TRBV19 and TRBJ1-2; 7 bases map to TRBD1. CDR1 is LNHDA, CDR2 SQIVND, per germline (reference sequence). The CDR3 is 15 residues long. V shed 7 bases, J shed 5 bases, and the junction held 13 bases outside the gene matches. For the CDR3, the DNA is TGTGCCAGTACCCATACCAAGACAGGGATTTATGGCTACACCTTC. It specifies CASTHTKTGIYGYTF.

This rearrangement joins TRBV7-9 to TRBJ2-1, with no clear D. The germline gives CDR1 SEHNR, CDR2 FQNEAQ (reference sequence). The ends were cut back, 5 bases at V and 8 bases at J, with 19 bases in the middle. CDR3 size: 15 residues. The CDR3 here is CASSPARYTVDEQFF. The DNA for the CDR3 is TGTGCCAGCAGCCCCGCTCGGTATACTGTCGATGAGCAGTTCTTC. The full variable domain, in which reference TRBV7-9 and TRBJ2-1 provide the parts outside the CDR3, is DTGVSQNPRHKITKRGQNVTFRCDPISEHNRLYWYRQTLGQGPEFLTYFQNEAQLEKSRLLSDRFSAERPKGSFSTLEIQRTEQGDSAMYLCASSPARYTVDEQFFGPGTRLTVL.

The chain links TRBV3-1 (or the pseudogene TRBV3-2) to TRBJ2-1; TRBD2 matches 8 bases. Germline values: CDR1 LGHDT, CDR2 YNNKEL (reference sequence). The CDR3 is made up of 16 amino acids. J was trimmed by 7 bases and V by 1 base; bases with no gene match: 9. The CDR3 sequence: CASSQVAGGSTNEQFF. CDR3 coding DNA: TGTGCCAGCAGCCAAGTCGCGGGAGGAAGTACAAATGAGCAGTTCTTC.

The chain links TRBV7-9 to TRBJ2-1; TRBD1 matches at 7 bases. The CDR3 consists of 14 residues. Trimming at V came to 5 bases and at J to 8 bases, leaving 9 bases not matched to a gene. CDR1 SEHNR and CDR2 FQNEAQ come from the germline V gene (reference sequence). CDR3 region: CASSRDSFPHEQFF. The CDR3 DNA is TGTGCCAGCAGCCGGGACAGTTTTCCTCATGAGCAGTTCTTC.

This clone was counted a few times. The chain links TRBV19 to TRBJ1-6; the match to TRBD1 covers 11 bases. V shed 1 base and J 9 bases; nucleotides not matched to a gene: 2. There are 15 residues in the CDR3. Germline CDR1 LNHDA, CDR2 SQIVND (reference sequence). The CDR3 spells CASSIADRGLSPLHF. In nucleotides, the CDR3 is TGTGCCAGTAGTATAGCGGACAGGGGGCTTTCACCCCTCCACTTT.

The count of this clone is one. CDR3 bases: TGTGCCAGAGATATGGGGGGCGAGCAGTACTTC. Amino acid sequence: CARDMGGEQYF. The chain links TRBV9 to TRBJ2-7; maybe TRBD2 (6 bases). Per the germline V gene, CDR1 is SGDLS and CDR2 is YYNGEE. Trimming removed 8 bases at V and 6 bases at J, with 12 bases between. The CDR3 totals 11 residues.

The rearrangement links TRBV3-1 (or the pseudogene TRBV3-2) to TRBJ2-7; 7 nucleotides agree with TRBD2. Trimming at V came to 1 base and at J to 3 bases, leaving 3 bases not matched to a gene. The CDR3 extends over 14 amino acids. CDR1 LGHDT and CDR2 YNNKEL come from the germline V gene (reference sequence). The CDR3 sequence is CASSQVGGSYEQYF. CDR3 in DNA: TGTGCCAGCAGCCAAGTGGGCGGGAGCTACGAGCAGTACTTC.

The chain joins TRBV7-2 to TRBJ1-1; D not resolved. The germline V gene has CDR1 SGHTA and CDR2 FQGNSA. The V gene lost 5 bases and the J gene lost 1 base, with 11 bases spanning the gap. CDR3 length: 14 amino acids. For the CDR3, the DNA is TGTGCCAGCAGCCGCAGGCCCGGGAACACTGAAGCTTTCTTT. Its translation: CASSRRPGNTEAFF.

The chain combines TRBV19 with TRBJ1-5; possibly TRBD1 for D (6 bases). Germline V lookup: CDR1 LNHDA, CDR2 SQIVND (reference sequence). The CDR3 length is 16 residues. With 5 bases removed from V and 0 bases from J, the gap between germline ends came to 14 bases. The CDR3 DNA reads as TGTGCCAGTAGTCCCCGGACAGACTATAGCAATCAGCCCCAGCATTTT. Its protein product is CASSPRTDYSNQPQHF. The whole variable domain, remainder taken from reference TRBV19 and TRBJ1-5, is DGGITQSPKYLFRKEGQNVTLSCEQNLNHDAMYWYRQDPGQGLRLIYYSQIVNDFQKGDIAEGYSVSREKKESFPLTVTSAQKNPTAFYLCASSPRTDYSNQPQHFGDGTRLSIL.

This chain joins TRBV11-2 and TRBJ1-1; TRBD1 aligns across 7 bases. CDR1 and CDR2 from the germline V gene are SGHAT and FQNNGV. After removal of 5 bases from V and 7 bases from J, the junction contained 13 bases not matched to a gene. The CDR3 contains 15 residues. The CDR3 protein is CASSRIGTATDEAFF. The CDR3, as DNA: TGTGCCAGCAGCCGAATCGGGACAGCGACGGATGAAGCTTTCTTT.

The V gene is TRBV24-1, the J gene TRBJ2-2; no reliable D call. V was clipped by 5 bases and J by 6 bases, with 9 bases between them. Per the germline V gene, CDR1 is KGHDR and CDR2 is SFDVKD. The CDR3 consists of 13 residues. CDR3 in DNA: TGTGCCACCAGTGGCGTCACAGCCGGGGAGCTGTTTTTT. It codes for CATSGVTAGELFF.